The 9 T cell receptor beta chains presented below share a single source sample, sequenced in a study of cytomegalovirus exposure and HLA in healthy donors. This PCR relied on a set of 60 Vbeta primers and 13 Jbeta primers. Sequenced by immunoSEQ multiplex PCR; TCRdb stores in-frame clones only, minus some. The sample has roughly 220,000 clones; roughly 68% are singletons. Sequencing was performed on PBMCs. The source is a man aged 35 to 55 in good health and CMV-seropositive.

The chain uses TRBV7-9 and TRBJ2-2, with D unclear. Trimming removed 3 bases at V and 7 bases at J, with 9 bases between. The CDR3 sequence is 13 residues long. The V gene's germline CDR1 is SEHNR and CDR2 FQNEAQ (reference sequence). The CDR3 nucleotides read TGTGCCAGCAGCTTTGTGGCTGTCGGGGAGCTGTTTTTT. This sequence encodes CASSFVAVGELFF.

The V gene is TRBV11-3, the J gene TRBJ2-1; D is possibly TRBD1 (5 bases). Germline CDR1 reads SGHNT; CDR2 reads YENEEA. V shed 3 bases and J shed 3 bases, with 9 bases lying between them. There are 14 residues in the CDR3. CDR3 in amino acids: CASSFGQGYNEQFF. DNA of the CDR3: TGTGCCAGCAGCTTTGGGCAGGGCTACAATGAGCAGTTCTTC. The whole variable domain, filled in from reference TRBV11-3 and TRBJ2-1, reads EAGVVQSPRYKIIEKKQPVAFWCNPISGHNTLYWYLQNLGQGPELLIRYENEEAVDDSQLPKDRFSAERLKGVDSTLKIQPAELGDSAVYLCASSFGQGYNEQFFGPGTRLTVL.

The chain is built from TRBV9 and TRBJ1-2; no clear D gene. The CDR3 has 13 residues. V was trimmed by 2 bases and J by 2 bases, leaving 7 bases between them. Germline V gives CDR1 SGDLS, CDR2 YYNGEE. CDR3 in amino acids: CASSVSENYGYTF. The CDR3 DNA follows: TGTGCCAGCAGCGTCTCAGAAAACTATGGCTACACCTTC.

This clone occurred a few times. The chain couples TRBV7-9 to TRBJ2-5; 8 bases map to TRBD1. In germline, CDR1 is SEHNR, CDR2 FQNEAQ (reference sequence). The CDR3 runs 18 residues. The V and J ends lost 1 base and 3 bases, in that order; junction bases with no gene match: 13. CDR3 sequence reads: CASSLGGTGHRGKETQYF. CDR3 bases: TGTGCCAGCAGCTTAGGAGGGACCGGACACAGGGGGAAAGAGACCCAGTACTTC.

The gene calls are TRBV5-4 and TRBJ2-6; 7 bases map to TRBD1. CDR1 and CDR2 from the germline V gene are SGHNT and YYREEE (reference sequence). The CDR3 loop spans 15 amino acids. J gave up 2 bases and V 5 bases, and 4 bases lay outside the gene matches. The CDR3 DNA reads TGTGCCAGCAGAACTCAGGGGGCTGGGGCCAACGTCCTGACTTTC. It yields the protein CASRTQGAGANVLTF.

The genes are TRBV6-6 and TRBJ2-3; 7 nucleotides align to TRBD1. Germline-derived CDR1 and CDR2 are MNHNY and SVGAGI (reference sequence). This CDR3 comprises 15 residues. J lost 2 bases, V lost 5 bases, and 7 bases had no gene match. CDR3 DNA: TGTGCCAGCAGTAGCCTGGGACAGTCCACAGATACGCAGTATTTT. Residues: CASSSLGQSTDTQYF.

The CDR3 region is CASPAGRTDTQYF. CDR3 in DNA: TGTGCCAGCCCGGCGGGTAGAACAGATACGCAGTATTTT. The genes are TRBV11-2 and TRBJ2-3, with D perhaps matching TRBD2 (5 bases). The V gene lost 8 bases and the J gene lost 3 bases, with 12 bases spanning the gap. The CDR3 sequence is 13 residues long. The germline V gene encodes CDR1 SGHAT and CDR2 FQNNGV.

This sequence joins TRBV10-1 and TRBJ2-3; 9 nucleotides agree with TRBD1. The germline gives CDR1 WNHNN, CDR2 SYGVQD (reference sequence). The CDR3 extends over 18 amino acids. Germline trimming cut 4 bases from V and 3 bases from J; bases unmatched to any gene: 14. The CDR3 region has the DNA TGCGCCAGCAGTGGGAATGAGTGGACAGGGGAGGAAACAGATACGCAGTATTTT. Encoded protein: CASSGNEWTGEETDTQYF.

The chain is built from TRBV19 and TRBJ2-4; the D gene is possibly TRBD2 (5 bases). Germline CDR1 LNHDA, CDR2 SQIVND (reference sequence). V lost 6 bases, J lost 2 bases, and 17 bases lay in between. The CDR3 loop spans 16 amino acids. The CDR3 DNA sequence: TGTGCCAGTAGCCCGGGATTGTTGGCACCCAAAAACATTCAGTACTTC. This gives the protein CASSPGLLAPKNIQYF. Complete variable domain (other parts from reference TRBV19 and TRBJ2-4): DGGITQSPKYLFRKEGQNVTLSCEQNLNHDAMYWYRQDPGQGLRLIYYSQIVNDFQKGDIAEGYSVSREKKESFPLTVTSAQKNPTAFYLCASSPGLLAPKNIQYFGAGTRLSVL.